This TCR beta chain was recorded in a study of blood T cell repertoires in COVID-19. The wider study: The origin of the acute and convalescent COVID-19 samples was the United States, Italy and Spain. PBMCs, B-cell-depleted T cells, or T cells were the source of the cDNA or gDNA that made up the material.

In germline, CDR1 is SGDLS, CDR2 YYNGEE. Trimming cost V 4 bases and J 1 base; bases outside gene matches: 7. The CDR3 totals 15 residues. In the original processing: Scientists estimated how many nucleated cells there were by amplifying reference gene primers. Here immunoSEQ multiplex PCR was the method, and the copy in TCRdb shows in-frame clones only, minus some. The V and J calls and clone size come from that table; D and trimming were worked out from the DNA. The table lists 130,000 or so clones, roughly 80% of them singletons. The chain carries TRBV9 and TRBJ1-1; TRBD1 matches at 7 bases. Source material: peripheral blood. The receptor's source is an elderly woman with acute or convalescent COVID-19. The CDR3 reads CASSSRGNQNTEAFF. The CDR3 nucleotides are TGTGCCAGCAGCTCCAGGGGGAACCAGAACACTGAAGCTTTCTTT.